This T cell receptor (beta chain) comes out of a study of CXCR3-negative and CXCR3-positive naive CD8 T cells. Study-level results: Each naive subset displayed comparably high diversity, whereas memory CD8+ cells displayed much lower diversity. TRBV-TRBJ usage was similar across naive CXCR3 subsets but distinct in memory cells.

All CD8+ T cell subsets were sorted in triplicate at 330,000 or so cells each. The authors gated naive CD8+ T cells as CD45RO-CCR7+CD27+CD95-. The CDR3 spans 13 residues. Per germline, CDR1 MNHEY and CDR2 SVGAGI. A word on this clonotype: Its antigen remains unknown.

The method, 5' RACE with UMI labels, was used to prepare the TRB cDNA libraries. TCRdb re-called the 5' RACE reads and shows each CDR3 protein once, DNA omitted. The specimen's table records 70,000 to 95,000 distinct CDR3 sequences. V is TRBV6-5 and J is TRBJ2-1; TCRdb indicates TRBD2, and absent DNA this call remains unverified. The sample consisted of naive CXCR3- CD8+ T cells from blood. Subset noted: CD45RO-CCR7+CD27+CD95- naive CD8+ T cells lacking CXCR3 (TNR3-). This TCR derives from a human donor in good health. Some clones in this sample may be carry-over from other donors' samples. The CDR3 loop is CASSYGLPNEQFF.